The 21 T cell receptor beta chains given below trace back to one sample, sequenced in a study of T-cell reconstitution after alpha-beta-depleted transplantation in children. As it was prepared, the TCRbeta library received unique molecular identifiers. TCRdb reanalysed the PCR reads using MiXCR and keeps one entry per CDR3 protein. This table holds about 900,000 distinct CDR3 sequences, about 26% found once. The specimen was PBMCs, mostly from graft donor cells, collected 360 days after TCRalphabeta/CD19-depleted stem cell transplant. These receptors all stem from a boy younger than two who had a stem cell transplant for SCID, so the T cells may come from the graft donor.

V is TRBV10-3 and J is TRBJ2-2, with TRBD2 as a possible D gene (5 bases). CDR3 length: 16 residues. The V gene's germline CDR1 is ENHRY and CDR2 SYGVKD. Trimming cost V 3 bases and J 3 bases, with 14 bases left between them. The CDR3 nucleotides read TGTGCCATCAGTGAACGGCCTACGGACTACACCGGGGAGCTGTTTTTT. Translation gives CAISERPTDYTGELFF.

This clonotype occurred a few times. V and J are TRBV12-3 or TRBV12-4 and TRBJ1-1; 7 bases map to TRBD1. V was pared by 6 bases and J by 8 bases, with 12 bases of the junction left unmatched. This CDR3 comprises 14 residues. The CDR3 region is CASRLQVPTGEAFF. CDR3 sequence (DNA): TGTGCCAGCAGGCTTCAGGTCCCGACAGGGGAAGCTTTCTTT.

This clonotype showed up just a few times. V is TRBV12-3 or TRBV12-4 and J is TRBJ2-3; either TRBD1 or TRBD2 may fit D (5 bases each). CDR3 length equals 13 residues. Deletions cut 6 bases from V and 5 bases from J, with 12 bases between. The CDR3 loop is CASSRDLQDTQYF. The CDR3 DNA sequence: TGTGCCAGCAGCCGGGACCTCCAAGATACGCAGTATTTT.

This clonotype occurred a few times. The genes are TRBV12-3 or TRBV12-4 and TRBJ2-1; D is possibly TRBD1 (6 bases). The CDR3 spans 13 residues. Trimming took 5 bases from V and 8 from J, leaving 13 bases between them. The CDR3 loop reads CASSKNRVYEQFF. The DNA for the CDR3 is TGTGCCAGCAGTAAAAACAGGGTGTATGAGCAGTTCTTC.

The gene calls are TRBV7-9 and TRBJ1-2, with D possibly TRBD1 on 6 matching bases. V was shortened by 8 bases and J by 3 bases, with 10 bases between the two germline ends. Per germline, CDR1 SEHNR and CDR2 FQNEAQ (reference sequence). The CDR3 runs to 12 residues. The CDR3 reads CASQGMDYGYTF. Here the CDR3 DNA reads TGTGCCAGCCAGGGGATGGACTATGGCTACACCTTC.

The chain recombines TRBV7-2 with TRBJ2-1, with 8 bases that match TRBD2. Germline assignment: CDR1 SGHTA and CDR2 FQGNSA. J gave up 2 bases and V 1 base, and 7 bases lay outside the gene matches. The CDR3 sequence is 17 residues long. This CDR3 is CASSLVLGRGAYNEQFF. The CDR3 bases are TGTGCCAGCAGCTTAGTGCTGGGGCGGGGGGCCTACAATGAGCAGTTCTTC.

The chain uses TRBV6-1 and TRBJ2-3, with D possibly being TRBD2 (6 bases). The CDR3 has 15 amino acids. The V gene's germline CDR1 is MNHNS and CDR2 SASEGT. Trimming shortened V by 7 bases and J by 0 bases, and 14 bases separated the two germline ends. The CDR3 region has the DNA TGTGCCAGCAAGACAATCCGGGAGAGCACAGATACGCAGTATTTT. Translated: CASKTIRESTDTQYF.

This clonotype was seen a single time. V and J are TRBV20-1 and TRBJ2-5; D ambiguous. The CDR3 consists of 13 residues. V gave up 2 bases and J gave up 4 bases, with 11 bases separating them. CDR1 and CDR2 from the germline V gene are DFQATT and SNEGSKA (reference sequence). This chain's CDR3 is CSARLLVRETQYF. The CDR3 DNA is TGCAGTGCTAGACTTCTAGTGAGAGAGACCCAGTACTTC.

The V gene is TRBV12-3 or TRBV12-4, the J gene TRBJ2-3; possible D gene TRBD2, 5 bases. The V gene lost 1 base and the J gene lost 1 base, with 18 bases spanning the gap. CDR3 length equals 18 residues. CDR3 sequence: CASSLVSGALIRTDTQYF. The CDR3 coding sequence is TGTGCCAGCAGTTTAGTCAGCGGTGCCTTAATCCGCACAGATACGCAGTATTTT.

The chain employs TRBV7-3 and TRBJ2-1; D not resolved. Germline CDR1 is SGHTA and CDR2 is FQGTGA. CDR3 size: 14 residues. Trimming shortened V by 3 bases and J by 6 bases, and 12 bases separated the two germline ends. CDR3 amino acids: CASSFQATSNEQFF. CDR3 sequence (DNA): TGTGCCAGCAGCTTCCAGGCTACGAGCAATGAGCAGTTCTTC.

The rearrangement uses TRBV28 and TRBJ1-2, with TRBD1 matching over 7 bases. Unmatched junction bases numbered 7, after V lost 5 bases and J lost 4 bases. Germline V gene sequence: CDR1 MDHEN, CDR2 SYDVKM. The CDR3 has 14 amino acids. The CDR3 DNA reads TGTGCCAGCAGTAGACAGGGCCCTCTCTATGGCTACACCTTC. It specifies CASSRQGPLYGYTF.

The chain joins TRBV25-1 to TRBJ1-1; D ambiguous. Germline V gene data show CDR1 as MGHDK and CDR2 as SYGVNS. This CDR3 region has 13 residues. Trimming took off 8 bases at V and 7 bases at J, with 17 bases between the two ends. CDR3 nucleotide sequence: TGTGCCAGCCGATTCGGACTAAGCGGTGAAGCTTTCTTT. Its translation is CASRFGLSGEAFF.

This clonotype was counted between two and nine times. CDR3 DNA sequence: TGTGCCAGCAGTGAGACTTACAGGGACACTGAAGCTTTCTTT. Translation: CASSETYRDTEAFF. This chain links TRBV25-1 with TRBJ1-1; D is possibly TRBD1 (6 bases). The CDR3 is 14 residues long. The germline V gene has CDR1 MGHDK and CDR2 SYGVNS. Trimming removed 3 bases from V and 3 bases from J, with 11 bases in between. Together with reference TRBV25-1 and TRBJ1-1, the CDR3 gives the full variable domain: EADIYQTPRYLVIGTGKKITLECSQTMGHDKMYWYQQDPGMELHLIHYSYGVNSTEKGDLSSESTVSRIRTEHFPLTLESARPSHTSQYLCASSETYRDTEAFFGQGTRLTVV.

This clonotype came up a few times. This chain links TRBV20-1 with TRBJ2-1; TRBD1 aligns across 9 bases. The CDR3 runs to 15 residues. The germline CDR1 and CDR2 sequences are DFQATT and SNEGSKA (reference sequence). Trimming cost V 3 bases and J 3 bases; bases outside gene matches: 6. The DNA of the CDR3 is TGCAGTGCTAGGGATACAGGGGGCGACTACAATGAGCAGTTCTTC. Translated, it gives CSARDTGGDYNEQFF.

The rearrangement uses TRBV3-1 and TRBJ1-1; TRBD1 is a possible D gene (5 bases). Trimming pared 2 bases from V and 3 bases from J, leaving 7 bases between. The CDR3 runs to 13 residues. Germline V gives CDR1 LGHDT, CDR2 YNNKEL (reference sequence). CDR3 bases: TGTGCCAGCAGCCAAAAGGGGTACACTGAAGCTTTCTTT. Translation gives CASSQKGYTEAFF.

This clonotype was seen a few times. The chain has TRBV27 and TRBJ2-5, with 12 bases lining up with TRBD2. The CDR3 has 17 amino acids. CDR1 and CDR2 (germline): MNHEY, SMNVEV (reference sequence). V shed 7 bases, J shed 4 bases, and the junction held 13 bases outside the gene matches. The CDR3 protein is CASTTRKLAGGGETQYF. The CDR3 DNA sequence: TGTGCCAGCACAACCCGGAAACTAGCGGGGGGCGGAGAGACCCAGTACTTC.

This clonotype turned up a few times. The chain employs TRBV6-1 and TRBJ1-1; no clear D gene. The CDR3 contains 14 residues. The V gene lost 5 bases and the J gene lost 4 bases, with 14 bases spanning the gap. The germline V gene has CDR1 MNHNS and CDR2 SASEGT. This CDR3 reads CASSPGFGVTEAFF. For the CDR3, the DNA is TGTGCCAGCAGTCCCGGTTTTGGGGTCACTGAAGCTTTCTTT.

The chain has TRBV25-1 and TRBJ1-1; possible D gene TRBD1, 5 bases. Per germline, CDR1 MGHDK and CDR2 SYGVNS. The CDR3 consists of 15 residues. Between the trimmed V and J ends, which lost 0 bases and 1 base, there was a span of 9 bases. The CDR3 here is CASSEYEGTNTEAFF. CDR3 DNA: TGTGCCAGCAGTGAATACGAAGGGACGAACACTGAAGCTTTCTTT.

The chain carries TRBV6-2 or TRBV6-3 and TRBJ2-5; the match to TRBD2 covers 13 bases. Per germline, CDR1 MNHEY and CDR2 SVGEGT. The ends lost 6 bases at V and 1 base at J; junction bases unmatched: 17. The CDR3 totals 20 residues. CDR3 in amino acids: CASRFRGGLTSGGSQETQYF. The DNA of the CDR3 is TGTGCCAGCAGATTCCGTGGGGGTTTGACTAGCGGGGGGTCCCAAGAGACCCAGTACTTC.

The chain recombines TRBV20-1 with TRBJ2-3; 16 bases agree with TRBD2. The CDR3 extends over 19 amino acids. Looked up from germline, CDR1 is DFQATT and CDR2 is SNEGSKA (reference sequence). The V and J ends lost 6 bases and 1 base, in that order; junction bases with no gene match: 13. CDR3 residues: CSAPSPGTSGGAGTDTQYF. The CDR3 nucleotides are TGCAGTGCCCCATCACCCGGGACTAGCGGGGGGGCGGGCACAGATACGCAGTATTTT.

V gene TRBV7-6 combines with J gene TRBJ2-1; D might be TRBD1 (6 bases). V lost 7 bases to trimming and J lost 2 bases, with 18 bases between them. Germline V CDR1 and CDR2: SGHVS, FNYEAQ. The CDR3 consists of 16 residues. In DNA form, the CDR3 reads TGTGCCAGCACCAAAAGACAGGAGAAGGCCTACAATGAGCAGTTCTTC. Translated: CASTKRQEKAYNEQFF.